This T cell receptor (beta chain) was captured by sequencing in a study of cytomegalovirus exposure and HLA in healthy donors. Study context: An early release of data contained roughly 86 million unique TCRs, which came from HLA-typed donors.

This clone turned up a few times. Given a far larger clone just one base away, this is likely a sequencing read error. The identical CDR3 is also encoded by other nucleotide sequences in the sample. 13 Jbeta primers and 60 Vbeta primers were used for the PCR. This table comes from immunoSEQ multiplex PCR, and its TCRdb copy is limited to in-frame clones, with some not included. Altogether around 130,000 clones are present, about 8.5% being singletons, with the ten largest covering under 5.5%. The clonotype was recovered from a man aged 40-50 years in good health and CMV-seronegative. The specimen was PBMCs.

The CDR3 sequence is CASSLTDEQYF. CDR3 in DNA: TGTGCAAGCAGCCTAACCGACGAGCAGTACTTC. The chain uses TRBV7-9 and TRBJ2-7; no firm D call. Per the germline V gene, CDR1 is SEHNR and CDR2 is FQNEAQ (reference sequence). The length of the CDR3 is 11 residues.